This entry is about one TCR beta chain. The record originates from a study of control samples from healthy donors and cancer patients. The table came from immunoSEQ multiplex PCR; TCRdb's copy has only in-frame clones and leaves some out. This table has 150,000 to 200,000 clones, 90% appearing once. Specimen: blood. This clonotype was sampled from a woman between 50 and 59 years old in good health.

Here the CDR3 DNA reads TGTGCCAGCAGCTATCGGCAGGGCCTCTATGGCTACACCTTC. Its protein is CASSYRQGLYGYTF. V and J are TRBV6-5 and TRBJ1-2, with D possibly TRBD1 on 5 matching bases. Germline V gene data show CDR1 as MNHEY and CDR2 as SVGAGI. Trimming left V 6 bases short and J 4 bases short, with 15 bases between. This CDR3 has 14 residues.